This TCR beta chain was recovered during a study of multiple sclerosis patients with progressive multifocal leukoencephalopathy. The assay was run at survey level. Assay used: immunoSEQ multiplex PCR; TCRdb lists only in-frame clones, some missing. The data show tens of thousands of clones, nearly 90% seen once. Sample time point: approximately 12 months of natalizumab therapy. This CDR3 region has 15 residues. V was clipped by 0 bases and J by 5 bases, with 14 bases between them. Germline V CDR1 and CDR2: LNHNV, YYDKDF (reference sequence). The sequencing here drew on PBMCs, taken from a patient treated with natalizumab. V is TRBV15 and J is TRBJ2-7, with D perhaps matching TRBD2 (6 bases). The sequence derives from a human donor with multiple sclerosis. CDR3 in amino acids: CATSREKGGADEQYF. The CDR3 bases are TGTGCCACCAGCAGAGAAAAAGGAGGGGCCGACGAGCAGTACTTC.